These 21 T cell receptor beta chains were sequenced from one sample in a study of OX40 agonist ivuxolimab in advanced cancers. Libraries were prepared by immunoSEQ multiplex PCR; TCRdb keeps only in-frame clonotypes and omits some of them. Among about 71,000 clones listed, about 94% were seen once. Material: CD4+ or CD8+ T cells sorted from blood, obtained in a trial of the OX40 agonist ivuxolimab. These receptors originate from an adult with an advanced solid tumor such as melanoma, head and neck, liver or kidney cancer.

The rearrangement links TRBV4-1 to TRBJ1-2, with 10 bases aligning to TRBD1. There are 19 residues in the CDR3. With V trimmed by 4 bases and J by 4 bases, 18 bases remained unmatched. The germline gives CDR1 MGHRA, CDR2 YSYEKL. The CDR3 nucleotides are TGCGCCAGCAGCCCCCTAGGGGGGACAGGGGCAGCAAGAGGCTATGGCTACACCTTC. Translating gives CASSPLGGTGAARGYGYTF.

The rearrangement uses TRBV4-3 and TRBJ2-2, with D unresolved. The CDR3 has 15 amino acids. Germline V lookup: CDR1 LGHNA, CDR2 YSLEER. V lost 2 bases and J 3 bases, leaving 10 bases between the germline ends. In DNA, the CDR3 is TGCGCCAGCAGCCAACGCGGCCACTACACCGGGGAGCTGTTTTTT. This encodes CASSQRGHYTGELFF.

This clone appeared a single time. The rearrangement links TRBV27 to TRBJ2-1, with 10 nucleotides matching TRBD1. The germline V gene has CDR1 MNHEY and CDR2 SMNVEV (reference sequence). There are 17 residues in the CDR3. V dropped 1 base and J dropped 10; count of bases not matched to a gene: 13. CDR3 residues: CASSLLTTGGYSSEQFF. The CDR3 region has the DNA TGTGCCAGCAGTTTATTAACGACAGGGGGCTATTCTAGCGAGCAGTTCTTC.

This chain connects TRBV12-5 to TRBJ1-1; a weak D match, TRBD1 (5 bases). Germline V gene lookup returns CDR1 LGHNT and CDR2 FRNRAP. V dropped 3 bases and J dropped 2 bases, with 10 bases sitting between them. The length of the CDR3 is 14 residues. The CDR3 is CASGFSGGNTEAFF. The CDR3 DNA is TGTGCTAGTGGTTTTTCGGGGGGTAACACTGAAGCTTTCTTT.

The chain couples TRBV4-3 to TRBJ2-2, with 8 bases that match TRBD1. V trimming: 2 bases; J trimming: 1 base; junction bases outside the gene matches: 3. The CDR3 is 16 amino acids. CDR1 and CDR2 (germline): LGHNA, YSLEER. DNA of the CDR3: TGCGCCAGCAGCCAACCTACAGGGGGGAACACCGGGGAGCTGTTTTTT. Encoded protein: CASSQPTGGNTGELFF.

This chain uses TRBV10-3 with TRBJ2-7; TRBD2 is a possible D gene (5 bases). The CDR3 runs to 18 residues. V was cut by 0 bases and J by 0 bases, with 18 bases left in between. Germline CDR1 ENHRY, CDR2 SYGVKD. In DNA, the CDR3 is TGTGCCATCAGTGAGTCGACTCTACGGCAGCGGACCTCCTACGAGCAGTACTTC. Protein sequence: CAISESTLRQRTSYEQYF.

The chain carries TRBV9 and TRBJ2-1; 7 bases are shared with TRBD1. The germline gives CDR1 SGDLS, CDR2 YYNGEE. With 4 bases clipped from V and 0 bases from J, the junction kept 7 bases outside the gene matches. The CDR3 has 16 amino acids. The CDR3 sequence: CASSMDRPPSYNEQFF. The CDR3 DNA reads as TGTGCCAGCAGCATGGACAGGCCGCCCTCCTACAATGAGCAGTTCTTC.

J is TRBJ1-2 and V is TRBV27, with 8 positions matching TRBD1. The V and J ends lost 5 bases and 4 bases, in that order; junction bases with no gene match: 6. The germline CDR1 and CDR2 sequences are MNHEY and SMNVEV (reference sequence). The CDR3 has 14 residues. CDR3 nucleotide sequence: TGTGCCAGCAGTCCAACAGGGGGACTCTATGGCTACACCTTC. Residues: CASSPTGGLYGYTF.

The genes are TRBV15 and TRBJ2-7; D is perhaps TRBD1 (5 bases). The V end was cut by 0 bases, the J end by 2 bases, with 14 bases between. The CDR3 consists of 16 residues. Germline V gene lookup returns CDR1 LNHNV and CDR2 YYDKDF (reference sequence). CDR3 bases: TGTGCCACCAGCAGAGATAGAAGGGGTTTTACCTACGAGCAGTACTTC. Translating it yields CATSRDRRGFTYEQYF.

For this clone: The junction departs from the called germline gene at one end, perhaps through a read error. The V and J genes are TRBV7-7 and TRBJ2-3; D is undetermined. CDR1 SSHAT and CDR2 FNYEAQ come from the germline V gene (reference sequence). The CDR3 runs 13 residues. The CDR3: CASSLDVADTQYF. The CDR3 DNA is TGTGCTAGCAGCCTCGACGTCGCAGATACGCAGTATTTT.

CDR3: CASSQASYNSPLHF. The CDR3 nucleotides read TGCGCCAGCAGCCAGGCGAGCTATAATTCACCCCTCCACTTT. J is TRBJ1-6 and V is TRBV4-3; D gene unclear. The V gene's germline CDR1 is LGHNA and CDR2 YSLEER. This CDR3 spans 14 amino acids. Trimming stripped 3 bases from V and 3 bases from J, with 6 bases between.

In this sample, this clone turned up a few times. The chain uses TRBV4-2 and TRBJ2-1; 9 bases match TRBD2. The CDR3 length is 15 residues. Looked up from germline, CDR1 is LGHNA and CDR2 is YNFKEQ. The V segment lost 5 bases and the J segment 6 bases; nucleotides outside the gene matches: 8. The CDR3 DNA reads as TGTGCCAGCAGCGAGTTGGCTAGCGGGGTCAATGAGCAGTTCTTC. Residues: CASSELASGVNEQFF.

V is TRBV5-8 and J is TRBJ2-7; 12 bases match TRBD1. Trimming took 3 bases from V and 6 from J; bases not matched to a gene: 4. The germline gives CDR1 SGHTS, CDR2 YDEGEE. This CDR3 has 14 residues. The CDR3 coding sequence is TGTGCCAGCAGCTACGGGACAGGGGGCGCCGAGCAGTACTTC. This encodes CASSYGTGGAEQYF.

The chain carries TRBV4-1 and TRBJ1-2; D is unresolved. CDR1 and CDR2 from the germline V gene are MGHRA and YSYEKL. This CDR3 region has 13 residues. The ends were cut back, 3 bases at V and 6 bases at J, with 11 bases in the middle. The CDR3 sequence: CASSQVLWDGYTF. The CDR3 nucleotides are TGCGCCAGCAGCCAGGTTTTATGGGATGGCTACACCTTC.

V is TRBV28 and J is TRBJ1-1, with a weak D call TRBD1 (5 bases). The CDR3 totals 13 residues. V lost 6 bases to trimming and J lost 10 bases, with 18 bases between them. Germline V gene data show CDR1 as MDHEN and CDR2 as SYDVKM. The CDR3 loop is CASSHGGRGLAFF. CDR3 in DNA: TGTGCCAGCAGCCACGGTGGTAGGGGTTTAGCTTTCTTT.

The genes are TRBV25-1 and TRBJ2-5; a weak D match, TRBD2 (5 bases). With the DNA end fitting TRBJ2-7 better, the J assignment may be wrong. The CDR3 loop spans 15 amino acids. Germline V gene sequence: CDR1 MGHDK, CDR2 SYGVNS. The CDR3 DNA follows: TGTGCCAGCAGTGAACGAGGGCTTCCCTCCTACGAGCAGTACTTC. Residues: CASSERGLPSYEQYF.

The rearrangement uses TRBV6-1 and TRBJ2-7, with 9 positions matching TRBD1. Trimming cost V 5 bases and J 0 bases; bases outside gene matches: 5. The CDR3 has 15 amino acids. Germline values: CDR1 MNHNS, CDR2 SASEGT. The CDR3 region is CASSRGDRVSYEQYF. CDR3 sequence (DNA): TGTGCCAGCAGTAGGGGGGACAGGGTCTCCTACGAGCAGTACTTC.

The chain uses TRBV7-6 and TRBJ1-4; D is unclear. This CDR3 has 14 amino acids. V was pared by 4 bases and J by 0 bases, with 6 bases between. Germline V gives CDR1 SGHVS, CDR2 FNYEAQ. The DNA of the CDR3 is TGTGCCAGCAGCTGGGGAGCAACTAATGAAAAACTGTTTTTT. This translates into CASSWGATNEKLFF.

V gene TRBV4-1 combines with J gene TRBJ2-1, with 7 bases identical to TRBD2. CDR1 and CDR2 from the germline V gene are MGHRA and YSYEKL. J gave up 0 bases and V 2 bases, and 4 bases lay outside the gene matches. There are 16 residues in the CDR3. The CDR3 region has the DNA TGCGCCAGCAGCCAAACAGCGGGAAGCTCCTACAATGAGCAGTTCTTC. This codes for CASSQTAGSSYNEQFF.

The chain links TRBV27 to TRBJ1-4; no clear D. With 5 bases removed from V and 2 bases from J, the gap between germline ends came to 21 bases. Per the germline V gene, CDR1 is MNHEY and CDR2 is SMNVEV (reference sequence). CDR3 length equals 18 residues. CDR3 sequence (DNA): TGTGCCAGCAGTCCCCTCTCGGGCCTACCCGGGACTAATGAAAAACTGTTTTTT. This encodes CASSPLSGLPGTNEKLFF.

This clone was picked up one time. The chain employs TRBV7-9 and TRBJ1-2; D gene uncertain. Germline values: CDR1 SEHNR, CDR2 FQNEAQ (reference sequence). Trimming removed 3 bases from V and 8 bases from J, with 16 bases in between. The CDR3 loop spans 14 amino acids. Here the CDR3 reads CASSFRAGMGGYTF. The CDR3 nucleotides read TGTGCCAGCAGCTTTAGGGCGGGGATGGGCGGCTACACCTTC.